The text below deals with one T cell receptor (beta chain). What antigen it recognizes has not been identified. No base quality values were provided; no much bigger clone lies one nucleotide off. Using the deep immunoSEQ assay, multiplex PCR amplified TCR CDR3 regions from genomic DNA. Genomic DNA extracted from each cell subset was distributed evenly over all wells of several immunoSEQ 96-well plates, and each plate served as one replicate. For sorted subsets, each replicate PCR was loaded with roughly 200 ng genomic DNA, equivalent to about 33,000 T cell genomes. Purified libraries were quantified with a Qubit 3.0 fluorometer, sized on a Bioanalyzer 2100, and re-quantified with the KAPA Library Quantification kit. A separate single-read 150-cycle Illumina NextSeq 550 flow cell was used to sequence each immunoSEQ 96-well plate. Per the source publication's procedure: Because the immunoSEQ output included only junctional sequences and no quality scores, the filtering could not be the same as the filtering used for full-length reads. Sequences were annotated with PyIR, a Python wrapper for IgBLAST v1.9, using IMGT germline references to assign V/J genes and CDR3. Any read was removed if the V/J assignment was weak (E-value above 1e-6), the CDR3 was missing, or the read contained stop codons, out-of-frame junctions, or ambiguous translated residues. V3J clonotypes were defined as sequences sharing an identical inferred V gene, J gene, and CDR3 amino acid sequence. Percentage overlap between repertoires was computed as shared unique clonotypes divided by the size of the smaller repertoire. Repertoire richness was assessed with RTK rarefaction, the Chao1 estimator, and Recon v2.1 estimates of unobserved clonotypes. Generation probabilities for all TCRbeta clonotypes obtained by the gDNA method from a handful of donors were computed using OLGA. TCRdb took this table from immuneACCESS and kept in-frame rearrangements with V and J called. Such tables lack part of the clones; where checked against another copy, unresolved V genes explain under half of the gap, and the rest is unexplained. V, J and clone size reflect that table, while D and trimming were determined from the DNA. This sample has roughly 2.2 million clones in its table, and more than 80% of those were observed once. 0.39% of the sample is in the top ten clones.

The data originate from a study of shared clonotypes between healthy human individuals (dated by TCRdb to about 2020). For the study in its entirety: The cohort included three men and a couple of women between 18 and 49 years of age. For each donor, CD4 naive and CD4 memory were each given three plates, CD8 naive was given two plates, and CD8 memory was given one plate. To estimate repertoire size and how much clonotypes are shared between individuals, the study performed deep sequencing of blood TCR repertoires from 4 to 6 healthy adults. Libraries were prepared and TCR repertoires were sequenced by different laboratories using diverse techniques, in order to increase sequencing depth and limit assay-specific biases. Leukapheresis yielded between about 0.94 and 8.9 billion PBMCs per donor.

The donors were healthy, HIV-negative adults with no recently reported acute infections or vaccinations. Every donor was a Caucasian adult residing in Nashville, Tennessee, USA. CD4+ T cells were enriched through magnetic negative selection, after which naive cells were positively selected on CD45RA and the remaining negative fraction served as the memory subset. After blood collection by leukapheresis, PBMCs were isolated using Ficoll-Histopaque density gradient centrifugation and then cryopreserved in the vapor phase of liquid nitrogen. Analytical flow cytometry was used to check the purity and quantity of every magnetically sorted T cell population. Genomic DNA was isolated from each sorted fraction and quantified by UV absorbance on a Nanodrop 2000c. Beyond this particular receptor, the publication reports: Pairwise subsampling led to the expectation that sequencing depth would affect the degree of clonotype sharing among donors. Because the study included only a small number of donors, the genetic and exposure-history diversity represented was limited. Estimated clonotype richness was generally larger for naive than for memory subsets. Sampling was restricted to blood, and TCR repertoires in tissues likely differ from the TCR repertoires found in blood. Rarefaction of sorted-subset datasets indicated incomplete sequencing despite the large sequencing depth. Clonotypes shared by all four sorted-subset donors showed higher generation probabilities than non-shared clonotypes. Across a handful of donors, about 5.2% of naive CD4, roughly 3.5% of naive CD8, roughly 2.3% of memory CD4, and approximately 0.4% of memory CD8 clonotypes were shared.

According to the germline V gene (reference sequence), CDR1 reads SEHNR and CDR2 reads FQNEAQ. The CDR3 runs 15 residues from the cysteine to the phenylalanine. Just CDR3 DNA is preserved here, 45 bases in frame from base 1. Between the V and J ends, shortened by 4 bases and 2 bases respectively, the junction contains 13 bases. The sequence was obtained from a man aged 18 to 30 in good health. Some clones in this sample may be carry-over from other donors' samples. Sequences were obtained from naive CD4+ T cells from PBMCs. In light of the paper, this sample's cell subset or site label describes: CD45RA+ positively selected. The chain is made from TRBV7-9 and TRBJ2-3; perhaps TRBD1 is the D gene, with 5 bases matching. The DNA reads TGTGCCAGCAGCTCGACAGTGGGGCTCACAGATACGCAGTATTTT. Translated, it gives CASSSTVGLTDTQYF.